These 26 T cell receptor beta chains came from one sample sequenced in a study of Ad26.COV2.S vaccination and SARS-CoV-2 variants. Treatment specified: roughly 18 received Ad26.COV2.S at low or high dose, single or two shots; several received placebo; per-sample allocation not given. Repertoires come from day 63 after the first vaccine or placebo injection. Here immunoSEQ multiplex PCR was the method, and the copy in TCRdb shows in-frame clones only, minus some. The top ten hold 4.5% to 5.5% of the sample, which has about 320,000 clones, 85% to 90% seen once. The sample here was peripheral blood, taken in a trial of Ad26.COV2.S vaccine versus placebo. The origin of the receptors is a person between 18 and 65 years old who received the Ad26.COV2.S COVID-19 vaccine or a placebo.

The J gene is TRBJ2-1, the V gene TRBV7-9; TRBD2 matches at 10 bases. The V segment lost 5 bases and the J segment 9 bases; nucleotides outside the gene matches: 16. Germline V gives CDR1 SEHNR, CDR2 FQNEAQ (reference sequence). The CDR3 has 17 residues. DNA of the CDR3: TGTGCCAGCAGCGTTCCTTCAGCGGGAGGGCCCAATAGTGAGCAGTTCTTC. Amino acids: CASSVPSAGGPNSEQFF.

This chain uses TRBV19 with TRBJ1-1; 7 bases agree with TRBD1. Germline loops: CDR1 LNHDA, CDR2 SQIVND (reference sequence). V gave up 9 bases and J gave up 4 bases; unmatched junction bases: 14. This CDR3 is 15 amino acids long. For the CDR3, the DNA is TGTGCCAGCAAAGGACAGGACGCACTGGGCACTGAAGCTTTCTTT. Translation gives CASKGQDALGTEAFF.

The rearrangement uses TRBV5-5 and TRBJ2-1; D is possibly TRBD1 (5 bases). CDR1 and CDR2 from the germline V gene are SGHKS and YYEKEE (reference sequence). The V gene lost 3 bases and the J gene lost 3 bases, with 10 bases spanning the gap. The CDR3 length is 14 residues. Written as DNA, the CDR3 is TGTGCCAGCAGCTCGATAGGGGACTACAATGAGCAGTTCTTC. It encodes CASSSIGDYNEQFF.

The rearrangement uses TRBV28 and TRBJ2-7; D is uncertain. This CDR3 is built from 13 residues. Germline lookup yields CDR1 MDHEN and CDR2 SYDVKM. Trimming stripped 1 base from V and 5 bases from J, with 9 bases between. The CDR3 loop reads CASSLSLRDEQYV. The DNA of the CDR3 is TGTGCCAGCAGTTTATCTCTCCGGGACGAGCAGTACGTC.

The chain is built from TRBV7-2 and TRBJ2-1, with 10 bases aligning to TRBD2. V shed 2 bases, J shed 9 bases, and the junction held 4 bases outside the gene matches. Germline CDR1 and CDR2: SGHTA and FQGNSA. The CDR3 length is 14 residues. DNA for the CDR3: TGTGCCAGCAGCTTATCACTAGCGGGAAGTGAGCAGTTCTTC. This codes for CASSLSLAGSEQFF.

J is TRBJ1-1 and V is TRBV5-1, with D tentatively TRBD1 (6 bases). Per the germline V gene, CDR1 is SGHRS and CDR2 is YFSETQ. Trimming pared 4 bases from V and 1 base from J, leaving 14 bases between. This CDR3 spans 15 amino acids. The DNA of the CDR3 is TGCGCCAGCAGCCCACAGGGAGCGGGGAACACTGAAGCTTTCTTT. Its translation is CASSPQGAGNTEAFF.

J is TRBJ2-7 and V is TRBV7-9; TRBD1 matches 10 bases. The germline CDR1 and CDR2 sequences are SEHNR and FQNEAQ (reference sequence). This CDR3 region has 15 residues. With V trimmed by 5 bases and J by 5 bases, 9 bases remained unmatched. This chain's CDR3 is CASSPRPGTGDEQYF. In nucleotides, the CDR3 is TGTGCCAGCAGCCCTCGTCCCGGGACAGGGGACGAGCAGTACTTC.

This clone was counted only a few times. V gene TRBV5-6 combines with J gene TRBJ1-6; tentatively, D is TRBD1 (6 bases). CDR1 SGHDT and CDR2 YYEEEE come from the germline V gene. V shed 1 base and J shed 17 bases, with 13 bases lying between them. This CDR3 comprises 12 residues. CDR3 residues: CASSLLAGDFHF. CDR3 sequence (DNA): TGTGCCAGCAGCTTGTTGGCAGGGGACTTCCACTTT.

The genes are TRBV11-2 and TRBJ1-2; no reliable D call. The CDR3 has 13 residues. V was pared by 2 bases and J by 7 bases, with 11 bases between. Germline V gene data show CDR1 as SGHAT and CDR2 as FQNNGV. The CDR3 coding sequence is TGTGCCAGCAGCTTATCCATGATCGTTGGCTACACCTTC. Translating gives CASSLSMIVGYTF.

This clone is a singleton in its sample. The rearrangement links TRBV29-1 to TRBJ1-2, with no clear D. This CDR3 comprises 15 residues. V was pared by 1 base and J by 4 bases, with 16 bases between. Germline V gene sequence: CDR1 SQVTM, CDR2 ANQGSEA. Written as DNA, the CDR3 is TGCAGCGTTGAAGCGTTACGTTTTCGGGGCTATGGCTACACCTTC. Its translation is CSVEALRFRGYGYTF.

This clone was detected a few times. The chain carries TRBV5-8 and TRBJ1-2; TRBD1 aligns across 10 bases. This CDR3 is built from 14 residues. Germline V gene sequence: CDR1 SGHTS, CDR2 YDEGEE. The ends lost 7 bases at V and 1 base at J; junction bases unmatched: 4. The CDR3 DNA reads TGTGCCAGCCGACGGACAGGGGGTAACTATGGCTACACCTTC. Protein sequence: CASRRTGGNYGYTF.

The J gene is TRBJ2-6, the V gene TRBV6-2 or TRBV6-3; D unresolved. This CDR3 is 13 amino acids long. CDR1 and CDR2 from the germline V gene are MNHEY and SVGEGT. The V gene lost 3 bases and the J gene lost 8 bases, with 8 bases spanning the gap. The CDR3 is CASSYRTTNVLTF. The CDR3 nucleotides are TGTGCCAGCAGTTATAGAACCACCAACGTCCTGACTTTC.

This chain connects TRBV9 to TRBJ2-1, with 8 bases lining up with TRBD2. The junction had 12 bases not matched to a gene; V was cut back by 4 bases and J by 3 bases. Germline V gene lookup returns CDR1 SGDLS and CDR2 YYNGEE. This CDR3 region has 17 residues. CDR3 protein: CASSPPLGRGVYNEQFF. CDR3 nucleotides: TGTGCCAGCAGCCCTCCACTAGGGCGGGGGGTCTACAATGAGCAGTTCTTC.

V gene TRBV5-1 combines with J gene TRBJ2-1; D is ambiguous. Between the trimmed V and J ends, which lost 4 bases and 0 bases, there was a span of 14 bases. Germline CDR1 SGHRS, CDR2 YFSETQ. There are 16 residues in the CDR3. The DNA of the CDR3 is TGCGCCAGCAGCGTCACGGGCACTTCCTCCTACAATGAGCAGTTCTTC. Its translation is CASSVTGTSSYNEQFF.

This clone was found once. The chain employs TRBV5-1 and TRBJ2-7; D not certain. The CDR3 loop spans 12 amino acids. Germline V lookup: CDR1 SGHRS, CDR2 YFSETQ. V was clipped by 7 bases and J by 0 bases, with 8 bases between them. The CDR3 spells CASRRDSYEQYF. CDR3 nucleotides: TGCGCCAGCCGCCGAGACTCCTACGAGCAGTACTTC.

The CDR3 sequence: CASSYSRDRLQETQYF. For the CDR3, the DNA is TGTGCCAGCAGTTACTCAAGAGACAGACTCCAAGAGACCCAGTACTTC. This chain connects TRBV6-2 or TRBV6-3 to TRBJ2-5; D may be TRBD1 (5 bases). The CDR3 runs 16 residues. Germline CDR1 reads MNHEY; CDR2 reads SVGEGT. The V and J ends lost 0 bases and 1 base respectively, with 12 bases between them.

This sequence joins TRBV27 and TRBJ1-1; D is uncertain. Germline-derived CDR1 and CDR2 are MNHEY and SMNVEV (reference sequence). Trimming left V 5 bases short and J 7 bases short, with 8 bases between. This CDR3 is 11 amino acids long. In nucleotides, the CDR3 is TGTGCCAGCAGTCGAGGGAGTGAAGCTTTCTTT. It translates to CASSRGSEAFF.

The chain combines TRBV24-1 with TRBJ1-1; D is ambiguous. Trimming cost V 6 bases and J 2 bases, with 9 bases left between them. Germline V lookup: CDR1 KGHDR, CDR2 SFDVKD. The length of the CDR3 is 13 residues. CDR3 residues: CATSPTQNTEAFF. The CDR3 coding sequence is TGTGCCACCAGTCCGACTCAAAACACTGAAGCTTTCTTT.

The rearrangement links TRBV5-4 to TRBJ1-2; TRBD1 matches 7 bases. Germline V gene sequence: CDR1 SGHNT, CDR2 YYREEE (reference sequence). Trimming cost V 0 bases and J 7 bases; bases outside gene matches: 12. This CDR3 is 16 amino acids long. CDR3 DNA sequence: TGTGCCAGCAGCTTGGGAGGTGAAGGGGGCGTCAGTGGCTACACCTTC. This gives the protein CASSLGGEGGVSGYTF.

The J gene is TRBJ2-2, the V gene TRBV9, with no clear D. The CDR3 runs 16 residues. Germline CDR1 and CDR2: SGDLS and YYNGEE. Trimming took off 0 bases at V and 1 base at J, with 10 bases between the two ends. The CDR3 DNA follows: TGTGCCAGCAGCGTAGGTATGGCAGGGAACACCGGGGAGCTGTTTTTT. Its protein is CASSVGMAGNTGELFF.

The chain recombines TRBV4-2 with TRBJ2-3; D is ambiguous. Germline V CDR1 and CDR2: LGHNA, YNFKEQ. V was shortened by 1 base and J by 2 bases, with 10 bases between the two germline ends. The CDR3 extends over 15 amino acids. The CDR3 here is CASSQVGFYTDTQYF. The DNA of the CDR3 is TGTGCCAGCAGCCAAGTGGGTTTTTACACAGATACGCAGTATTTT.

The chain employs TRBV2 and TRBJ1-2; weak D call: TRBD1 (6 bases). V gave up 10 bases and J gave up 4 bases, with 22 bases separating them. Per the germline V gene, CDR1 is SNHLY and CDR2 is FYNNEI. The CDR3 runs 15 residues. Here the CDR3 reads CATSRRGTPIYGYTF. The CDR3 coding sequence is TGTGCCACCTCAAGGCGGGGGACACCGATCTATGGCTACACCTTC.

The V gene is TRBV29-1, the J gene TRBJ2-3, with 8 positions matching TRBD2. In germline, CDR1 is SQVTM, CDR2 ANQGSEA. This CDR3 region has 13 residues. Trimming cost V 6 bases and J 4 bases; bases outside gene matches: 6. CDR3 loop: CSVEREWSDTQYF. The CDR3 bases are TGCAGCGTAGAGCGGGAGTGGTCAGATACGCAGTATTTT.

The chain carries TRBV12-5 and TRBJ1-1; D possibly corresponds to TRBD1 (6 bases). In germline, CDR1 is LGHNT, CDR2 FRNRAP. Trimming pared 5 bases from V and 3 bases from J, leaving 10 bases between. The CDR3 is 13 residues long. CDR3 loop: CASGPTGYTEAFF. The DNA of the CDR3 is TGTGCTAGTGGTCCGACAGGATACACTGAAGCTTTCTTT. The full variable domain, rest sourced from reference TRBV12-5 and TRBJ1-1, is DARVTQTPRHKVTEMGQEVTMRCQPILGHNTVFWYRQTMMQGLELLAYFRNRAPLDDSGMPKDRFSAEMPDATLATLKIQPSEPRDSAVYFCASGPTGYTEAFFGQGTRLTVV.

The CDR3 nucleotides are TGTGCCAGCAGTCCGGGTTTCGGCACTGAAGCTTTCTTT. It encodes CASSPGFGTEAFF. The V gene is TRBV2, the J gene TRBJ1-1; D not certain. Deletions cut 5 bases from V and 4 bases from J, with 11 bases between. The CDR3 sequence is 13 residues long. Germline V gene lookup returns CDR1 SNHLY and CDR2 FYNNEI.

The V gene is TRBV4-2, the J gene TRBJ2-1; 14 bases agree with TRBD2. This CDR3 is 18 amino acids long. Germline CDR1 LGHNA, CDR2 YNFKEQ. The V gene end was trimmed by 1 base and the J gene end by 12 bases; junction bases not matched to a gene: 14. This CDR3 is CASSQGVGTSGGKWRQFF. The CDR3 coding sequence is TGTGCCAGCAGCCAAGGAGTCGGGACTAGCGGGGGAAAGTGGAGGCAGTTCTTC.